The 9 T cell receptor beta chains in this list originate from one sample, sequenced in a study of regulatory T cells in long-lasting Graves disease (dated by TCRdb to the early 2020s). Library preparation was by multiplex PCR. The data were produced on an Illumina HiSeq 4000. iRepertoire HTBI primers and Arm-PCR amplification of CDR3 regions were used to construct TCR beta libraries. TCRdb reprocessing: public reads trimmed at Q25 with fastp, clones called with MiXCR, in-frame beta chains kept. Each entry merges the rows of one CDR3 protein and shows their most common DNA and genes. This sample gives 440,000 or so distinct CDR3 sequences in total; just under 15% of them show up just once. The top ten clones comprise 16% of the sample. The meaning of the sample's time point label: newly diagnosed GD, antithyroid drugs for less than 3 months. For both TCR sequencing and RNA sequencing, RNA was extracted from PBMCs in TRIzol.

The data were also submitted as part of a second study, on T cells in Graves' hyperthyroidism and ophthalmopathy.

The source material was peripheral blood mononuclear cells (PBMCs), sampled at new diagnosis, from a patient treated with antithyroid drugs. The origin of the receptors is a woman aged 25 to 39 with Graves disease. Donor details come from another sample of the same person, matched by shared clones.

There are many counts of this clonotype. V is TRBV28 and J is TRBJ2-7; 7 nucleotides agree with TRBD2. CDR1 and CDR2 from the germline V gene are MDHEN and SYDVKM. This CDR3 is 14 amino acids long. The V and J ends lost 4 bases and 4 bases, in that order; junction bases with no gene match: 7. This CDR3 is CASSSGTILYEQYF. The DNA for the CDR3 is TGTGCCAGCAGTTCCGGGACTATTCTTTACGAGCAGTACTTC. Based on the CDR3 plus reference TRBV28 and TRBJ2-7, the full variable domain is DVKVTQSSRYLVKRTGEKVFLECVQDMDHENMFWYRQDPGLGLRLIYFSYDVKMKEKGDIPEGYSVSREKKERFSLILESASTNQTSMYLCASSSGTILYEQYFGPGTRLTVT.

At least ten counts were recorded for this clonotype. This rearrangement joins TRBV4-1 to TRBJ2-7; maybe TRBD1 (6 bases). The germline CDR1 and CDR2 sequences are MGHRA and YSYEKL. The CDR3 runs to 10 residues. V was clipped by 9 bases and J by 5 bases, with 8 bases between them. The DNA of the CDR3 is TGCGCCAGACAGGGTAACGAGCAGTACTTC. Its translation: CARQGNEQYF.

CDR3 bases: TGTGCCAGTAGTATAGCCGGGACATACCAAGAGACCCAGTACTTC. Protein product: CASSIAGTYQETQYF. The chain recombines TRBV19 with TRBJ2-5, with D tentatively TRBD1 (6 bases). Trimming cost V 1 base and J 0 bases, with 9 bases left between them. The germline V gene encodes CDR1 LNHDA and CDR2 SQIVND (reference sequence). This CDR3 is 15 amino acids long.

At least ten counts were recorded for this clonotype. CDR3: CASSPRGGWEQYF. As DNA, the CDR3 is TGTGCCAGCAGTCCCAGGGGGGGTTGGGAGCAGTACTTC. The chain recombines TRBV28 with TRBJ2-7; either TRBD1 or TRBD2 may supply D (7 bases each). The length of the CDR3 is 13 residues. Trimming removed 5 bases from V and 7 bases from J, with 15 bases in between. Germline assignment: CDR1 MDHEN and CDR2 SYDVKM.

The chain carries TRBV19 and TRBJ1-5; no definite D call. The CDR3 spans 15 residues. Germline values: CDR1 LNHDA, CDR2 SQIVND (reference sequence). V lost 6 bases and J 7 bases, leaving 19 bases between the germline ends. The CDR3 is CASRTLEISNQPQHF. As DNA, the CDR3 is TGTGCCAGTAGGACACTAGAGATTTCGAACCAGCCCCAGCATTTT.

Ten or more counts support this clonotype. CDR3 bases: TGTGCCAGCAGCCACTCTCTAGGAGTTGAAGCTTTCTTT. This sequence encodes CASSHSLGVEAFF. The J gene is TRBJ1-1, the V gene TRBV3-1, with unresolved D. This CDR3 is 13 amino acids long. V lost 3 bases and J 7 bases, leaving 12 bases between the germline ends. Germline V lookup: CDR1 LGHDT, CDR2 YNNKEL (reference sequence).

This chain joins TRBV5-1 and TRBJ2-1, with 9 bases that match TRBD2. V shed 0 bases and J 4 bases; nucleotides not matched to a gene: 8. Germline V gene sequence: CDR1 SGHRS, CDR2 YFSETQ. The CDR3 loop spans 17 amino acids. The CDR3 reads CASSLVAGGPPYNEQFF. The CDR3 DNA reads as TGCGCCAGCAGCTTGGTGGCGGGAGGGCCTCCTTACAATGAGCAGTTCTTC.

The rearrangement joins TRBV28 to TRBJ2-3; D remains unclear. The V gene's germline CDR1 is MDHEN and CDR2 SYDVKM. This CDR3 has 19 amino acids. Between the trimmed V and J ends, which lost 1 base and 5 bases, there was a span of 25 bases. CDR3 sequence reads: CASSLYLWRSSPRKDTQYF. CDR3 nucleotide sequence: TGTGCCAGCAGTTTATATTTGTGGCGGTCCTCCCCCCGGAAAGATACGCAGTATTTT.

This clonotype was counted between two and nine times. For the CDR3, the DNA is TGTGCCAGCAGCCCCGCCCCCCGGGACCTCCAAGCGAATACGCAGTATTTT. Protein: CASSPAPRDLQANTQYF. The genes are TRBV7-9 and TRBJ2-3; D tentatively reads TRBD1 or TRBD2 (5 bases each). Germline loops: CDR1 SEHNR, CDR2 FQNEAQ (reference sequence). The CDR3 length is 17 residues. Trimming removed 5 bases at V and 7 bases at J, with 25 bases between.